This entry lists 12 T cell receptor beta chains sequenced from one sample in a study of a mutant IDH1 vaccine in newly diagnosed glioma. Described time point: baseline, week 1 (first vaccination visit). The treatment: pre-vaccination baseline after standard-of-care therapy. Profiled with immunoSEQ multiplex PCR; TCRdb holds only in-frame clones, not every one. The sample lists around 67,000 clones; 80% to 90% were seen once. This material consisted of peripheral blood mononuclear cells (PBMCs), taken from a glioma patient treated with radiotherapy, temozolomide or both. These receptors originate from a woman younger than 30 with glioma. Some clones in this sample may be carry-over from other donors' samples.

This clone is a singleton in its sample. The chain links TRBV6-6 to TRBJ1-3; D perhaps matches TRBD1 (6 bases). The V end lost 1 base, the J end lost 0 bases, and 7 bases lay between the germline ends. Germline-derived CDR1 and CDR2 are MNHNY and SVGAGI (reference sequence). This CDR3 region has 15 residues. This chain's CDR3 is CASSYLGHSGNTIYF. In DNA, the CDR3 is TGTGCCAGCAGTTACTTGGGACACTCTGGAAACACCATATATTTT.

The V and J genes are TRBV7-2 and TRBJ2-5; D not resolved. Germline lookup yields CDR1 SGHTA and CDR2 FQGNSA. Between the trimmed V and J ends, which lost 5 bases and 5 bases, there was a span of 12 bases. The CDR3 consists of 13 residues. CDR3 in amino acids: CASSVGARETQYF. The CDR3 DNA sequence: TGTGCCAGCAGCGTCGGAGCTAGGGAGACCCAGTACTTC.

The chain is built from TRBV9 and TRBJ2-2, with no clear D. This CDR3 is built from 11 residues. The germline gives CDR1 SGDLS, CDR2 YYNGEE. Trimming pared 6 bases from V and 1 base from J, leaving 1 base between. The CDR3 coding sequence is TGTGCCAGCATGAACACCGGGGAGCTGTTTTTT. This gives the protein CASMNTGELFF.

This chain connects TRBV7-6 to TRBJ1-1; no definite D call. V was cut by 5 bases and J by 6 bases, with 13 bases left in between. From germline, CDR1 is SGHVS and CDR2 FNYEAQ. CDR3 length equals 13 residues. The CDR3 reads CASSQTGSSEAFF. Here the CDR3 DNA reads TGTGCCAGCAGCCAGACGGGGTCTTCTGAAGCTTTCTTT.

The CDR3 nucleotides are TGCGCCAGCAGCCGAGGGGCAGGTGAAGCTTTCTTT. It encodes CASSRGAGEAFF. The chain links TRBV4-1 to TRBJ1-1; D possibly corresponds to TRBD1 (5 bases). The ends were cut back, 4 bases at V and 7 bases at J, with 10 bases in the middle. This CDR3 contains 12 residues. The germline CDR1 and CDR2 sequences are MGHRA and YSYEKL.

This chain joins TRBV7-6 and TRBJ1-2; 9 bases are shared with TRBD1. V shed 1 base, J shed 5 bases, and the junction held 2 bases outside the gene matches. Germline lookup yields CDR1 SGHVS and CDR2 FNYEAQ. The CDR3 extends over 14 amino acids. CDR3 residues: CASSLEDRGYGYTF. DNA of the CDR3: TGTGCCAGCAGCTTAGAAGACAGGGGGTATGGCTACACCTTC.

The chain carries TRBV13 and TRBJ2-7; 12 bases agree with TRBD2. Per the germline V gene, CDR1 is PRHDT and CDR2 is FYEKMQ (reference sequence). V shed 1 base and J 2 bases; nucleotides not matched to a gene: 9. The CDR3 contains 18 residues. The CDR3 region is CASSLASLTSGGTYEQYF. The CDR3 DNA reads as TGTGCCAGCAGCTTAGCCTCCCTCACTAGCGGGGGGACCTACGAGCAGTACTTC.

The rearrangement links TRBV9 to TRBJ2-6; D uncertain. Trimming pared 3 bases from V and 2 bases from J, leaving 15 bases between. CDR3 size: 17 residues. Per germline, CDR1 SGDLS and CDR2 YYNGEE. For the CDR3, the DNA is TGTGCCAGCAGCGCATACCCCGGGCTGGCTGGGGCCAACGTCCTGACTTTC. As protein: CASSAYPGLAGANVLTF.

V usage is TRBV6-1 and J usage is TRBJ2-7, with 8 bases matching TRBD1. V shed 6 bases, J shed 2 bases, and the junction held 0 bases outside the gene matches. The germline V gene has CDR1 MNHNS and CDR2 SASEGT. The CDR3 has 12 amino acids. The CDR3 protein is CASRQGAYEQYF. The CDR3 DNA is TGTGCCAGCAGACAGGGGGCCTACGAGCAGTACTTC.

The chain recombines TRBV21-1 with TRBJ2-7. TRBV21-1 is a pseudogene. The CDR3 is made up of 15 amino acids. CDR3 nucleotide sequence: TGTGCCAGCAGCAAAATTGGGGGTTTCTCCTACGAGCAGTACTTC. Translation: CASSKIGGFSYEQYF.

The CDR3 spells CAWTRDRAYEQYF. The CDR3 region has the DNA TGTGCCTGGACCAGGGACCGAGCGTACGAGCAGTACTTC. The V gene is TRBV30, the J gene TRBJ2-7; D is tentatively TRBD1 or TRBD2 (5 bases each). Germline V CDR1 and CDR2: GTSNPN, SVGIG (reference sequence). V lost 4 bases to trimming and J lost 4 bases, with 14 bases between them. CDR3 length: 13 residues.

A word on this clone: Because the CDR3's place on the DNA is in doubt, the DNA is left out and the CDR3 is given as listed by TCRdb. The rearrangement links TRBV28 to TRBJ2-7; TRBD1, as called in the table, went unchecked against the DNA. Germline V gene lookup returns CDR1 MDHEN and CDR2 SYDVKM. From its first to its last residue, the CDR3 has 12 amino acids. CDR3 sequence: CASSFGQGAKYF.